Listed here are 3 T cell receptor beta chains from one sample, sequenced in a study of molecular identifiers for immune sequencing clone quantification. From the PCR reads, TCRdb called clonotypes with MiXCR, one entry per CDR3 protein. The table has hundreds of thousands of distinct CDR3 sequences, roughly 25% seen once; the top ten hold 0.75% to 0.8%. Sequences were obtained from naive CD8+ T cells from blood, with Jurkat cell RNA spiked in. Subset here: FACS-sorted CD8+CD4-CCR7+CD45RA+ naive T cells. These receptors were obtained from a human donor in good health. Some libraries in this study had Jurkat cell RNA spiked in.

This clonotype was recorded a few times. This chain connects TRBV24-1 to TRBJ2-2, with D perhaps matching TRBD1 (5 bases). The CDR3 is 16 residues long. V shed 6 bases and J shed 7 bases, with 20 bases lying between them. Germline CDR1 KGHDR, CDR2 SFDVKD. CDR3 region: CATSPTLGPEVGELFF. In DNA, the CDR3 is TGTGCCACCAGTCCCACCCTGGGGCCTGAGGTCGGGGAGCTGTTTTTT.

This clonotype was seen a single time. This may be a read error, as it is one base from a much larger clone. The chain links TRBV19 to TRBJ2-7; 14 bases match TRBD2. The CDR3 extends over 16 amino acids. The junction had 10 bases not matched to a gene; V was cut back by 8 bases and J by 4 bases. Germline V gene sequence: CDR1 LNHDA, CDR2 SQIVND (reference sequence). The CDR3 here is CASGTSGTSGGYEQYF. In nucleotides, the CDR3 is TGTGCCAGTGGTACGTCCGGGACTAGCGGGGGTTACGAGCAGTACTTC. The variable domain in full, completed from reference TRBV19 and TRBJ2-7, reads DGGITQSPKYLFRKEGQNVTLSCEQNLNHDAMYWYRQDPGQGLRLIYYSQIVNDFQKGDIAEGYSVSREKKESFPLTVTSAQKNPTAFYLCASGTSGTSGGYEQYFGPGTRLTVT.

The sample holds many counts of this clonotype. The chain joins TRBV29-1 to TRBJ2-7; 10 positions match TRBD1. J was trimmed by 6 bases and V by 6 bases; bases with no gene match: 5. This CDR3 has 12 residues. Germline values: CDR1 SQVTM, CDR2 ANQGSEA. The CDR3 region has the DNA TGCAGCGTCCCGGGACAGGGGCGCGAGCAGTACTTC. Amino acids: CSVPGQGREQYF.